These 23 T cell receptor beta chains share one sample of origin, sequenced in a study of early T cells in non-severe SARS-CoV-2 infection. Each CDR3 protein is one row after TCRdb ran MiXCR on the 5' RACE reads. This repertoire shows tens of thousands of distinct CDR3 sequences, around 12% found once; its top ten account for roughly 4%. The sequenced material came from whole blood. Receptors originate from an adult who was a healthcare worker with PCR-confirmed SARS-CoV-2 infection or an uninfected control (not recorded which).

This clonotype was counted between two and nine times. The rearrangement uses TRBV5-1 and TRBJ2-1; TRBD2 agrees at 8 bases. The CDR3 loop spans 16 amino acids. Germline V gene lookup returns CDR1 SGHRS and CDR2 YFSETQ. V trimming: 3 bases; J trimming: 0 bases; junction bases outside the gene matches: 5. CDR3 sequence reads: CASSYSGESSYNEQFF. For the CDR3, the DNA is TGCGCCAGCAGCTATAGCGGGGAAAGCTCCTACAATGAGCAGTTCTTC. The full variable domain, in which reference TRBV5-1 and TRBJ2-1 provide the parts outside the CDR3, is KAGVTQTPRYLIKTRGQQVTLSCSPISGHRSVSWYQQTPGQGLQFLFEYFSETQRNKGNFPGRFSGRQFSNSRSEMNVSTLELGDSALYLCASSYSGESSYNEQFFGPGTRLTVL.

This clonotype has more than one count but fewer than ten. This chain uses TRBV12-5 with TRBJ2-4; no clear D. CDR3 size: 11 residues. Per the germline V gene, CDR1 is LGHNT and CDR2 is FRNRAP. The ends were cut back, 3 bases at V and 8 bases at J, with 5 bases in the middle. For the CDR3, the DNA is TGTGCTAGTGGTTTCCGGGACATTCAGTACTTC. It encodes CASGFRDIQYF.

The chain employs TRBV12-3 or TRBV12-4 and TRBJ1-1; a weak D match, TRBD1 (6 bases). The ends were cut back, 3 bases at V and 3 bases at J, with 11 bases in the middle. The CDR3 loop spans 14 amino acids. This CDR3 is CASSFTGPYTEAFF. DNA for the CDR3: TGTGCCAGCAGTTTTACAGGGCCGTACACTGAAGCTTTCTTT.

This clonotype appeared a few times. CDR3 coding DNA: TGTGCCATCAGTGAGTCCCCTGGCCGTGACAGGAACACTGAAGCTTTCTTT. It specifies CAISESPGRDRNTEAFF. V is TRBV10-3 and J is TRBJ1-1, with D tentatively TRBD1 (5 bases). The CDR3 loop spans 17 amino acids. Germline CDR1 is ENHRY and CDR2 is SYGVKD. V was shortened by 0 bases and J by 1 base, with 15 bases between the two germline ends.

The sample holds many counts of this clonotype. The chain uses TRBV4-1 and TRBJ2-7, with TRBD1 matching 7 bases. There are 16 residues in the CDR3. CDR1 and CDR2 (germline): MGHRA, YSYEKL. V shed 0 bases and J 2 bases; nucleotides not matched to a gene: 7. The CDR3 sequence is CASSQDSSGTAYEQYF. In DNA, the CDR3 is TGCGCCAGCAGCCAAGATTCGTCCGGGACAGCCTACGAGCAGTACTTC.

This clonotype came up many times. The chain combines TRBV4-3 with TRBJ1-1; D is possibly TRBD1 (6 bases). CDR1 is LGHNA and CDR2 is YSLEER in the germline V gene. Trimming left V 1 base short and J 1 base short, with 10 bases between. The CDR3 loop spans 15 amino acids. The CDR3 reads CASSQGQTGNTEAFF. The CDR3 DNA reads as TGCGCCAGCAGCCAAGGCCAGACAGGGAACACTGAAGCTTTCTTT.

This clonotype has at least ten counts. The chain joins TRBV6-2 or TRBV6-3 to TRBJ2-7, with TRBD2 matching 9 bases. CDR1 is MNHEY and CDR2 is SVGEGT in the germline V gene. The CDR3 spans 14 residues. Trimming removed 5 bases from V and 2 bases from J; junction bases left unmatched: 4. DNA of the CDR3: TGTGCCAGCAGTGGTCTAGCGGGGACCTACGAGCAGTACTTC. Translated: CASSGLAGTYEQYF.

This chain links TRBV12-3 or TRBV12-4 with TRBJ1-1; D remains unclear. Trimming took off 5 bases at V and 2 bases at J, with 21 bases between the two ends. This CDR3 contains 17 residues. The CDR3 nucleotides are TGTGCCAGCAGTCCGGGAACCTGGTTTTCCCCCAACACTGAAGCTTTCTTT. This translates into CASSPGTWFSPNTEAFF.

A few counts support this clonotype. The chain links TRBV4-3 to TRBJ2-3, with TRBD2 identical over 9 bases. Losses at the gene ends were 0 bases for V and 5 bases for J; bases not matched to a gene: 6. In germline, CDR1 is LGHNA, CDR2 YSLEER. The CDR3 is 16 amino acids. CDR3 protein: CASSQDWRGGKDTQYF. The CDR3 nucleotides are TGCGCCAGCAGCCAAGATTGGCGGGGGGGGAAAGATACGCAGTATTTT.

This clonotype was found many times. The rearrangement joins TRBV19 to TRBJ2-7; TRBD1 matches at 8 bases. The ends lost 7 bases at V and 6 bases at J; junction bases unmatched: 11. Germline CDR1 is LNHDA and CDR2 is SQIVND (reference sequence). The CDR3 is 14 residues long. CDR3 in DNA: TGTGCCAGTACCATGGCCCACGACAGGGGCGAGCAGTACTTC. Translating it yields CASTMAHDRGEQYF.

The table lists this clonotype with a few counts. This chain uses TRBV24-1 with TRBJ2-1; D is uncertain. V was shortened by 4 bases and J by 0 bases, with 12 bases between the two germline ends. The V gene's germline CDR1 is KGHDR and CDR2 SFDVKD. The CDR3 consists of 16 residues. CDR3 residues: CATSDDGRSSYNEQFF. As DNA, the CDR3 is TGTGCCACCAGTGACGACGGGCGCAGCTCCTACAATGAGCAGTTCTTC.

The chain links TRBV25-1 to TRBJ2-2; unclear D gene. The CDR3 is made up of 14 amino acids. The V gene's germline CDR1 is MGHDK and CDR2 SYGVNS. V dropped 2 bases and J dropped 6 bases, with 10 bases sitting between them. This CDR3 reads CASSESIRSGELFF. The CDR3 DNA reads TGTGCCAGCAGTGAAAGTATCAGGTCCGGGGAGCTGTTTTTT.

J is TRBJ2-1 and V is TRBV4-3; D is perhaps TRBD2 (6 bases). This CDR3 is 17 amino acids long. CDR1 and CDR2 from the germline V gene are LGHNA and YSLEER. V lost 1 base and J 0 bases, leaving 13 bases between the germline ends. Here the CDR3 DNA reads TGCGCCAGCAGCCAAGGACCCCGGGGGAGCTCCTACAATGAGCAGTTCTTC. Its translation is CASSQGPRGSSYNEQFF.

This clonotype was seen many times. The chain couples TRBV18 to TRBJ1-1, with 11 bases lining up with TRBD1. The germline V gene has CDR1 KGHSH and CDR2 LQKENI. V trimming: 3 bases; J trimming: 8 bases; junction bases outside the gene matches: 14. This CDR3 has 17 residues. The CDR3, as DNA: TGTGCCAGCTCACCCGACATTTTCTACGGGACAGGGGGAGAAGCTTTCTTT. It encodes CASSPDIFYGTGGEAFF.

Comments on this clonotype: A junction end diverges from the germline sequence, so it may reflect a read error. The chain is built from TRBV28 and TRBJ2-7; 12 nucleotides align to TRBD2. The CDR3 covers 12 residues. Looked up from germline, CDR1 is MDHEN and CDR2 is SYDVKM. Written as DNA, the CDR3 is TGTGCCAGCAGTTTAAGGACTAGCGGGACTAACTTC. Translation: CASSLRTSGTNF.

Many counts were recorded for this clonotype. This chain connects TRBV4-2 to TRBJ2-7; D possibly corresponds to TRBD2 (5 bases). This CDR3 is built from 16 residues. The germline V and J ends were trimmed by 1 base and 6 bases, with 19 bases remaining between them. Per the germline V gene, CDR1 is LGHNA and CDR2 is YNFKEQ. The CDR3 reads CASSQALKELASEQYF. In DNA, the CDR3 is TGTGCCAGCAGCCAAGCCCTAAAAGAGCTAGCCTCCGAGCAGTACTTC.

There are a few counts of this clonotype. The V gene is TRBV7-6, the J gene TRBJ1-3, with D maybe TRBD1 (6 bases). The germline CDR1 and CDR2 sequences are SGHVS and FNYEAQ. Trimming shortened V by 8 bases and J by 2 bases, and 13 bases separated the two germline ends. The CDR3 covers 14 residues. CDR3 amino acids: CASSEGVAGNTIYF. In DNA, the CDR3 is TGTGCCAGCTCCGAGGGGGTCGCTGGAAACACCATATATTTT.

Ten or more counts support this clonotype. The chain links TRBV10-3 to TRBJ2-1; 9 nucleotides match TRBD2. Trimming at V came to 5 bases and at J to 3 bases, leaving 2 bases not matched to a gene. CDR3 length: 14 amino acids. The germline CDR1 and CDR2 sequences are ENHRY and SYGVKD. The CDR3 sequence is CAISSGGSYNEQFF. CDR3 coding DNA: TGTGCCATCAGTAGCGGGGGGAGCTACAATGAGCAGTTCTTC.

The chain links TRBV20-1 to TRBJ1-4, with a possible D match to TRBD1 (5 bases). The CDR3 is made up of 13 amino acids. Trimming took off 7 bases at V and 5 bases at J, with 14 bases between the two ends. Per germline, CDR1 DFQATT and CDR2 SNEGSKA (reference sequence). The CDR3 DNA is TGCAGTGACCATAGGGGAAGCAATGAAAAACTGTTTTTT. This gives the protein CSDHRGSNEKLFF.

In this sample, this clonotype turned up a few times. The J gene is TRBJ2-1, the V gene TRBV10-3, with 8 bases aligning to TRBD2. Trimming cost V 6 bases and J 0 bases; bases outside gene matches: 7. The germline gives CDR1 ENHRY, CDR2 SYGVKD. The length of the CDR3 is 16 residues. The CDR3 DNA sequence: TGTGCCATCAGCACGAGGAGCGGGAGCTCCTACAATGAGCAGTTCTTC. As protein: CAISTRSGSSYNEQFF.

V gene TRBV6-6 combines with J gene TRBJ2-7, with TRBD2 matching over 8 bases. Trimming at V came to 3 bases and at J to 7 bases, leaving 14 bases not matched to a gene. The germline gives CDR1 MNHNY, CDR2 SVGAGI (reference sequence). The CDR3 length is 16 residues. CDR3 protein: CASSYGTSSSSGEQYF. The CDR3 DNA is TGTGCCAGCAGTTATGGGACTAGTTCTTCCTCGGGAGAGCAGTACTTC.

V usage is TRBV4-1 and J usage is TRBJ2-4, with D possibly being TRBD1 or TRBD2 (5 bases each). Between the trimmed V and J ends, which lost 1 base and 0 bases, there was a span of 16 bases. The CDR3 loop spans 18 amino acids. Germline loops: CDR1 MGHRA, CDR2 YSYEKL. The CDR3 sequence: CASSQGAERGGAKNIQYF. The CDR3 DNA follows: TGCGCCAGCAGCCAAGGGGCCGAACGGGGCGGAGCCAAAAACATTCAGTACTTC.

This clonotype was counted a few times. The rearrangement joins TRBV5-4 to TRBJ2-7; 10 bases are shared with TRBD2. Germline trimming cut 4 bases from V and 4 bases from J; bases unmatched to any gene: 5. This CDR3 contains 14 residues. CDR1 is SGHNT, CDR2 YYREEE, per germline (reference sequence). CDR3 region: CASSDGLAVYEQYF. The CDR3 DNA sequence: TGTGCCAGCAGCGACGGACTAGCGGTTTACGAGCAGTACTTC.